One and the same sample provided the 6 T cell receptor beta chains below, sequenced in a study of kidney transplant recipient with SARS-CoV-2 infection. In TCRdb, the reads were re-called with MiXCR into one record per CDR3 protein. The table shows about 250,000 distinct CDR3 sequences, with 25% to 35% occurring only once. The material was a blood sample, obtained at baseline and between days 110 and 120 from a kidney transplant recipient. The receptors derive from a male patient in his thirties who had COVID-19 and was a kidney transplant recipient. Some T cells may be supplied by the graft donor.

This clonotype was counted at least ten times. The chain is built from TRBV27 and TRBJ1-4; D gene unclear. The CDR3 runs 12 residues. The V gene lost 2 bases and the J gene lost 10 bases, with 8 bases spanning the gap. Germline CDR1 and CDR2: MNHEY and SMNVEV (reference sequence). CDR3 DNA: TGTGCCAGCAGTTTAATTAACGGAAAACTGTTTTTT. As protein: CASSLINGKLFF.

This clonotype was found many times. The V gene is TRBV3-1, the J gene TRBJ1-1, with a possible D match to TRBD1 (6 bases). Germline loops: CDR1 LGHDT, CDR2 YNNKEL (reference sequence). The V end was cut by 4 bases, the J end by 5 bases, with 17 bases between. There are 15 residues in the CDR3. The CDR3, as DNA: TGTGCCAGCAGCCTAACAGGGCTCCCTAGGACTGAAGCTTTCTTT. It translates to CASSLTGLPRTEAFF.

In regard to this clonotype: This may be a read error: a much more frequent sequence differs by one nucleotide. The V gene is TRBV20-1, the J gene TRBJ2-5; 9 nucleotides agree with TRBD1. The CDR3 length is 13 residues. Per germline, CDR1 DFQATT and CDR2 SNEGSKA (reference sequence). DNA for the CDR3: TGCGGCGGGGGACAGGGCCTCCAAGAGACCCAGTACTTC. This translates into CGGGQGLQETQYF.

The sample holds a few counts of this clonotype. The chain has TRBV6-1 and TRBJ2-3, with 14 bases identical to TRBD2. Per the germline V gene, CDR1 is MNHNS and CDR2 is SASEGT. Trimming cost V 2 bases and J 3 bases; bases outside gene matches: 4. The CDR3 has 17 amino acids. The CDR3 is CASSEFGTSGRTDTQYF. The CDR3 DNA reads TGTGCCAGCAGTGAATTTGGGACTAGCGGGAGAACAGATACGCAGTATTTT.

This clonotype has just one count. A much larger clone sits a single nucleotide away, making a read error possible. V gene TRBV3-1 combines with J gene TRBJ2-1; 9 bases line up with TRBD1. Germline CDR1 and CDR2: LGHDT and YNNKEL (reference sequence). This CDR3 has 16 amino acids. CDR3 nucleotide sequence: TGTACCAGCAGCCAAGAGGGACAGGGTTCCTACAATGAGCAGTTCTTC. Protein: CTSSQEGQGSYNEQFF.

This clonotype was observed at least ten times. The CDR3 DNA reads TGTGCCAGCAGTTCCCTGGACCCGGGTGGCACCGGGGAGCTGTTTTTT. Protein sequence: CASSSLDPGGTGELFF. This chain uses TRBV27 with TRBJ2-2; D is unclear. The CDR3 sequence is 16 residues long. CDR1 is MNHEY and CDR2 is SMNVEV in the germline V gene (reference sequence). Trimming stripped 4 bases from V and 4 bases from J, with 16 bases between.